The text below deals with one T cell receptor beta chain. The antigen is unknown. This entry is derived from a study of graft-versus-host responses after intestinal transplantation. Across the study: Tacrolimus and steroids were given for two to three years to all recipients after anti-thymocyte globulin induction.

Germline CDR1 is MNHNS and CDR2 is SASEGT. The CDR3 is 15 amino acids. After removal of 5 bases from V and 0 bases from J, the junction contained 2 bases not matched to a gene. Clones were sequenced by immunoSEQ multiplex PCR, and TCRdb holds only the in-frame ones, with some missing. The table includes over 75,000 clones, about 89% detected once. The chain combines TRBV6-1 with TRBJ2-2; 8 nucleotides agree with TRBD2. The sample was unstimulated CD4+ T cells sorted from spleen or lymph node cells, taken before intestinal transplant. The TCR was taken from a human donor who received an intestinal transplant. CDR3 sequence (DNA): TGTGCCAGCAGTTTGGGACTAGCGAACACCGGGGAGCTGTTTTTT. This sequence encodes CASSLGLANTGELFF.